This T cell receptor (beta chain) was profiled in a study of CD4 T cells in relation to SARS-CoV-2 and coronaviruses. Comments on this clone: Its specificity is not known.

Notes on the study in general: Monoreactive clones expanded significantly more to SARS-CoV-2 than crossreactive clones did.

The assay was immunoSEQ multiplex PCR, and TCRdb's table has in-frame clones only and misses some. In the table there are tens of thousands of clones, 88% of which are singletons. V dropped 0 bases and J dropped 8 bases, with 17 bases sitting between them. CDR1 and CDR2 (germline): PRHDT, FYEKMQ (reference sequence). The CDR3 extends over 16 amino acids. The chain employs TRBV13 and TRBJ2-1; TRBD2 might be the D (6 bases). Sequenced input: memory CD4+ T cells from PBMCs. The source is an adult with COVID-19. The CDR3 sequence is CASSLGRRGDTHEQFF. In nucleotides, the CDR3 is TGTGCCAGCAGCTTAGGCAGGCGGGGAGATACCCATGAGCAGTTCTTC. Using reference TRBV13 and TRBJ2-1 for the parts outside the CDR3, the full variable domain is AAGVIQSPRHLIKEKRETATLKCYPIPRHDTVYWYQQGPGQDPQFLISFYEKMQSDKGSIPDRFSAQQFSDYHSELNMSSLELGDSALYFCASSLGRRGDTHEQFFGPGTRLTVL.